The clone carrying this T cell receptor beta chain has just a few counts. Its antigen is not identified. Its ends do not fully match the called genes, so a read error is possible. Noted time point: longitudinal time-point 1 (baseline). Stored at -80 C, 2 million PBMCs were the source of the unsorted libraries. This record belongs to a study of neurological immune-mediated disorders. Study conclusions and caveats: The most TCR clonal expansion was seen in HTLV-1-associated myelopathy, and the least was seen in multiple sclerosis, which fell below healthy controls. None of the CDR3 amino acid sequences found in expanded clones was shared across subjects. This suggests that the TCR-beta repertoires were private in all groups.

CDR1 and CDR2 from the germline V gene are MNHEY and SMNVEV (reference sequence). The length of the CDR3 is 14 residues. TCRdb processed the 5' RACE reads anew with MiXCR; each CDR3 protein has one entry. The data contain some 54,000 distinct CDR3 sequences, around 10% of them singletons. The V gene is TRBV27, the J gene TRBJ1-2; TRBD1 matches 7 bases. Sequenced: PBMCs. The receptor was derived from a male donor with HTLV-1-associated myelopathy (HAM/TSP). The CDR3 loop is CASSSPGQLGGYNF. DNA for the CDR3: TGTGCCAGCAGTTCTCCGGGACAGCTAGGAGGCTACAACTTC.